This T cell receptor (beta chain) comes out of a study of metastatic and nonmetastatic thyroid tumors. For the study at large: Malignant thyroid and benign thyroid patients provided blood and tumor or nodule tissue whose repertoires were compared.

Germline V lookup: CDR1 MNHNS, CDR2 SASEGT. The junction had 5 bases not matched to a gene; V was cut back by 4 bases and J by 1 base. This CDR3 spans 16 amino acids. This clone was found a few times. Every patient underwent thyroid surgery untreated. TCRdb ran MiXCR on the PCR reads. In the table there are roughly 30,000 clones, roughly 30% of which are singletons. The sample consisted of blood. V usage is TRBV6-1 and J usage is TRBJ1-5; 9 bases map to TRBD1. The source of this sequence is a female donor with papillary thyroid cancer or a benign thyroid nodule (not recorded which). Some clones in this sample may be carry-over from other donors' samples. Here the CDR3 reads CASSARQGVSNQPQHF. Written as DNA, the CDR3 is TGTGCCAGCAGTGCTAGACAGGGGGTCAGCAATCAGCCCCAGCATTTT.